This T cell receptor (beta chain) appears in the sequencing data of a study of naive and memory T cell subsets. Sample treatment: skin biopsy from PPD injection site in Mantoux-positive individual. An oligonucleotide containing a UMI was ligated to the 3' end of TCR cDNA. The SP2 primer and nested alpha and beta constant region primers amplified ligated cDNA in four rounds. From the UMI-ligation and nested PCR reads, TCRdb called clonotypes with MiXCR, one entry per CDR3 protein. This table holds more than 30,000 distinct CDR3 sequences, roughly 11% found once. This CDR3 contains 13 residues. V shed 5 bases and J shed 3 bases, with 11 bases lying between them. Germline CDR1 MDHEN, CDR2 SYDVKM.

This clonotype was sampled from an adult in good health. This material consisted of skin, taken from a tuberculin skin test site. V usage is TRBV28 and J usage is TRBJ2-7; D is undetermined. DNA for the CDR3: TGTGCCAGCAGTCCTGGGTGCCTCTACGAGCAGTACTTC. Protein: CASSPGCLYEQYF.